The rows below give T cell receptor beta chains drawn from one sample of a study of shared clonotypes between healthy human individuals. Sequencing was performed with immunoSEQ multiplex PCR; in TCRdb, only in-frame clones are kept and a portion is missing. Of around 2.1 million clones in the sample, more than 85% were seen once. Sample: naive CD8+ T cells from PBMCs. The receptors shown here come from a man between 18 and 29 years old in good health. Some clones in this sample may be carry-over from other donors' samples. CDR3s include the opening cysteine and the closing phenylalanine or tryptophan. The D gene is left open where the match is weak. Clone sizes are given selectively: once, few, many, or a class where the clone is expanded.

v_gene: TRBV4-3; d_gene: TRBD2; abundance: .; j_gene: TRBJ2-2; CDR3aa: CASSQDLAGGTGELFF; CDR3nt: TGCGCCAGCAGCCAAGACCTAGCGGGAGGCACCGGGGAGCTGTTTTTT
v_gene: TRBV7-9; d_gene: TRBD1; abundance: .; j_gene: TRBJ2-7; CDR3aa: CASSGTDRGTGGQYF; CDR3nt: TGTGCCAGCAGCGGTACGGACAGGGGGACCGGGGGGCAGTACTTC
v_gene: TRBV7-6; d_gene: .; abundance: once; j_gene: TRBJ1-2; CDR3aa: CASSLSQNSYGYTF; CDR3nt: TGTGCCAGCAGCTTAAGTCAGAACAGCTATGGCTACACCTTC
v_gene: TRBV7-9; d_gene: .; abundance: .; j_gene: TRBJ2-1; CDR3aa: CASSATNSYNEQFF; CDR3nt: TGTGCCAGCAGCGCCACGAACTCCTACAATGAGCAGTTCTTC
v_gene: TRBV10-3; d_gene: TRBD2; abundance: .; j_gene: TRBJ2-1; CDR3aa: CAISESSGSGRVYNEQFF; CDR3nt: TGTGCCATCAGTGAGTCTTCGGGTAGCGGGAGGGTTTACAATGAGCAGTTCTTC
v_gene: TRBV11-3; d_gene: TRBD2; abundance: .; j_gene: TRBJ2-3; CDR3aa: CASSSRLAGGTDTQYF; CDR3nt: TGTGCCAGCAGCTCCCGGCTAGCGGGAGGGACAGATACGCAGTATTTT
v_gene: TRBV7-2; d_gene: .; abundance: .; j_gene: TRBJ2-3; CDR3aa: CASSPRSGTDTQYF; CDR3nt: TGTGCCAGCAGCCCTCGAAGTGGCACAGATACGCAGTATTTT
v_gene: TRBV5-4; d_gene: .; abundance: .; j_gene: TRBJ2-2; CDR3aa: CASSPPWNTGELFF; CDR3nt: TGTGCCAGCAGCCCCCCATGGAACACCGGGGAGCTGTTTTTT
v_gene: TRBV10-2; d_gene: .; abundance: .; j_gene: TRBJ2-7; CDR3aa: CASSDYLTYEQYF; CDR3nt: TGCGCCAGCAGTGACTATCTCACCTACGAGCAGTACTTC
v_gene: TRBV5-4; d_gene: .; abundance: .; j_gene: TRBJ2-5; CDR3aa: CASSLRGWGETQYF; CDR3nt: TGTGCCAGCAGCTTGCGGGGCTGGGGGGAGACCCAGTACTTC
v_gene: TRBV19; d_gene: .; abundance: .; j_gene: TRBJ1-2; CDR3aa: CASEQADYGYTF; CDR3nt: TGTGCCAGTGAACAGGCGGATTATGGCTACACCTTC
v_gene: TRBV9; d_gene: .; abundance: .; j_gene: TRBJ2-7; CDR3aa: CASSVGLYSYEQYF; CDR3nt: TGTGCCAGCAGCGTAGGCCTATACTCCTACGAGCAGTACTTC
v_gene: TRBV27; d_gene: .; abundance: .; j_gene: TRBJ1-1; CDR3aa: CASIAENTEAFF; CDR3nt: TGTGCCAGCATAGCGGAGAACACTGAAGCTTTCTTT
v_gene: TRBV4-3; d_gene: .; abundance: once; j_gene: TRBJ2-3; CDR3aa: CASSQDRSGGSDTQYF; CDR3nt: TGCGCCAGCAGCCAAGATAGGTCAGGGGGGTCAGATACGCAGTATTTT
v_gene: TRBV10-3; d_gene: TRBD1; abundance: .; j_gene: TRBJ2-7; CDR3aa: CAISVGDRGVYEQYF; CDR3nt: TGTGCCATCAGTGTGGGGGACAGGGGGGTCTACGAGCAGTACTTC
v_gene: TRBV6-6; d_gene: .; abundance: .; j_gene: TRBJ2-2; CDR3aa: CASRQGTANTGELFF; CDR3nt: TGTGCCAGCAGGCAAGGGACTGCGAACACCGGGGAGCTGTTTTTT
v_gene: TRBV6-1; d_gene: .; abundance: .; j_gene: TRBJ2-1; CDR3aa: CASSEPEGPSYNEQFF; CDR3nt: TGTGCCAGCAGTGAACCCGAGGGCCCTTCCTACAATGAGCAGTTCTTC
v_gene: TRBV11-2; d_gene: .; abundance: .; j_gene: TRBJ2-1; CDR3aa: CASSSGWEQFF; CDR3nt: TGTGCCAGCAGCTCGGGCTGGGAGCAGTTCTTC
v_gene: TRBV6-5; d_gene: TRBD2; abundance: .; j_gene: TRBJ2-7; CDR3aa: CASSYTSSGYEQYF; CDR3nt: TGTGCCAGCAGTTACACGTCTAGCGGGTACGAGCAGTACTTC
v_gene: TRBV15; d_gene: .; abundance: .; j_gene: TRBJ2-7; CDR3aa: CATSTGRASSYEQYF; CDR3nt: TGTGCCACCAGCACAGGAAGAGCGAGCTCCTACGAGCAGTACTTC
v_gene: TRBV6-1; d_gene: .; abundance: .; j_gene: TRBJ2-7; CDR3aa: CASGDFYEQYF; CDR3nt: TGTGCCAGCGGGGACTTCTACGAGCAGTACTTC
v_gene: TRBV28; d_gene: .; abundance: .; j_gene: TRBJ1-1; CDR3aa: CASSPLGVYNTEAFF; CDR3nt: TGTGCCAGCAGTCCGCTCGGGGTTTACAACACTGAAGCTTTCTTT
v_gene: TRBV11-2; d_gene: .; abundance: .; j_gene: TRBJ2-3; CDR3aa: CASSLDWGTDTQYF; CDR3nt: TGTGCCAGCAGCTTAGACTGGGGGACAGATACGCAGTATTTT
v_gene: TRBV10-2; d_gene: TRBD1; abundance: .; j_gene: TRBJ2-7; CDR3aa: CASSHRGAGGPGYEQYF; CDR3nt: TGCGCCAGCAGCCACAGGGGGGCAGGAGGGCCCGGCTACGAGCAGTACTTC
v_gene: TRBV7-9; d_gene: TRBD2; abundance: .; j_gene: TRBJ2-7; CDR3aa: CASSLGLAGGASYEQYF; CDR3nt: TGTGCCAGCAGCTTAGGCCTAGCGGGAGGAGCGTCCTACGAGCAGTACTTC
v_gene: TRBV4-1; d_gene: .; abundance: .; j_gene: TRBJ2-2; CDR3aa: CASSQEIRTRVTGELFF; CDR3nt: TGCGCCAGCAGCCAAGAGATAAGAACCAGGGTGACCGGGGAGCTGTTTTTT
v_gene: TRBV10-3; d_gene: .; abundance: .; j_gene: TRBJ1-3; CDR3aa: CAITDIGNTIYF; CDR3nt: TGTGCCATCACTGACATCGGAAACACCATATATTTT
v_gene: TRBV7-2; d_gene: .; abundance: .; j_gene: TRBJ2-7; CDR3aa: CASSYFGGPIYEQYF; CDR3nt: TGTGCCAGCAGCTATTTTGGGGGGCCGATCTACGAGCAGTACTTC
v_gene: TRBV5-5; d_gene: TRBD2; abundance: .; j_gene: TRBJ2-1; CDR3aa: CASSLGLAGTSNEQFF; CDR3nt: TGTGCCAGCAGCTTGGGTCTAGCGGGCACCTCCAATGAGCAGTTCTTC
v_gene: TRBV9; d_gene: .; abundance: .; j_gene: TRBJ2-7; CDR3aa: CASRPRDSYEQYF; CDR3nt: TGTGCCAGCAGACCCAGGGACTCCTACGAGCAGTACTTC